This T cell receptor (beta chain) was retrieved from a study of early T cells in non-severe SARS-CoV-2 infection. In the study overall: Sequenced bulk RNA came from whole blood that was unsorted, and chains were unpaired. Whole-study results and caveats: Private and CD4 specificities were missed by VDJdb matching, which favored anti-spike CD8 responses.

This clonotype was observed a few times. Its antigen is still unknown. cDNA molecules, individually, were tagged with unique molecular identifiers. TCRdb processed the 5' RACE reads anew with MiXCR; each CDR3 protein has one entry. Among 50,000 to 55,000 distinct CDR3 sequences listed, 9.1% were seen once. Sequenced: whole blood. The TCR sequence derives from an adult who was a healthcare worker with PCR-confirmed SARS-CoV-2 infection or an uninfected control (not recorded which).

Here the CDR3 DNA reads TGTGCCAGCAGTCGGGACACTTACTACGAGCAGTACTTC. Protein product: CASSRDTYYEQYF. The chain employs TRBV6-2 or TRBV6-3 and TRBJ2-7, with D tentatively TRBD1 (6 bases). The germline gives CDR1 MNHEY, CDR2 SVGEGT. Trimming stripped 5 bases from V and 3 bases from J, with 11 bases between. The CDR3 covers 13 residues.